This TCR beta chain was identified in a study of shared clonotypes between healthy human individuals (TCRdb year 2020). Study-wide context: A couple of women and a few men aged 18 to 49 years were included in the cohort. The study deeply sequenced blood TCR repertoires of five healthy adults to estimate repertoire size and the extent of clonotype sharing between individuals. Different laboratories and diverse techniques were used to prepare libraries and sequence TCR repertoires, to increase sequencing depth and limit assay-specific biases. Leukapheresis yielded between about 0.85 and 10 billion PBMCs per donor. The investigation overall reported the following: Sampling was restricted to blood, and TCR repertoires in tissues likely differ from the TCR repertoires found in blood. Pairwise subsampling indicated that sequencing depth was expected to affect the degree of clonotype sharing among donors. Because the study included a small number of donors, the genetic and exposure-history diversity represented was limited.

Healthy HIV-negative adults with no recently reported acute infections or vaccinations were included as donors. All donors were Caucasian adults living in Nashville, Tennessee, USA. For unsorted samples, 70 million to 95 million PBMCs were counted, and genomic DNA was extracted using the QIAamp DNA Blood Mini kit. After blood collection by leukapheresis, PBMCs were isolated using Ficoll-Histopaque density gradient centrifugation and then cryopreserved in the vapor phase of liquid nitrogen. TCR CDR3 regions were amplified from genomic DNA by multiplex PCR using the deep immunoSEQ assay. For each cell subset, the extracted genomic DNA was distributed evenly across all wells of several immunoSEQ 96-well plates, and each plate served as one replicate. For unsorted PBMC, each replicate PCR was loaded with roughly 330 ng genomic DNA, equivalent to about 33,000 T cell genomes. Genomic DNA from unsorted PBMC was sequenced over ten immunoSEQ deep assay plates. Purified libraries were measured with a Qubit 3.0 fluorometer, size-checked on a Bioanalyzer 2100, and measured again with the KAPA Library Quantification kit. Every immunoSEQ 96-well plate was sequenced on a separate single-read 150-cycle Illumina NextSeq 550 flow cell. Concerning the study's data processing: Because only junctional sequences without quality scores were contained in the immunoSEQ output, filtering matching that applied to full-length reads could not be performed. To assign V/J genes and CDR3, sequences were annotated using PyIR, a Python wrapper for IgBLAST v1.9, with IMGT germline references. Reads were removed for weak V/J assignments (E-value above 1e-6), missing CDR3, stop codons, out-of-frame junctions, or ambiguous translated residues. V3J clonotypes were defined by identical inferred V gene, J gene, and CDR3 amino acid sequence. Percentage overlap between repertoires was calculated by dividing the number of shared unique clonotypes by the size of the smaller repertoire. RTK rarefaction, the Chao1 estimator, and Recon v2.1 estimates of unobserved clonotypes were used to assess repertoire richness. Imported from immuneACCESS, the table was reduced by TCRdb to in-frame sequences with V and J called. These copies leave out some clones; in studies compared against another copy, an unresolved V gene accounts for under half, and the cause of the remainder is not known. The V and J calls and the clone size are those of that table, but D and trimming were determined from the DNA. For this sample the table gives fewer than 550,000 clones, of which roughly 79% were detected only once. Around 12% of the sample rests with the top ten.

Comments on this clone: The antigen it recognizes is unknown. Base qualities are not recorded, but no much larger clone differs from it by a single base.

Cut back by 3 bases and 3 bases, the V and J ends lie 4 bases apart. Per the germline V gene, KGHSH is the CDR1 and LQKENI is the CDR2. From the cysteine through the phenylalanine, the CDR3 covers 12 amino acids. Only the CDR3 DNA stays, 36 bases, in frame from base 1. Sequenced: PBMCs. The receptor's source is a woman aged 40-49 years in good health. Some clones in this sample may be carry-over from other donors' samples. The chain couples TRBV18 to TRBJ2-3, with the D gene not confidently named. CDR3 region: CASSPETDTQYF. The nucleotide sequence reads as follows: TGTGCCAGCTCACCTGAAACAGATACGCAGTATTTT. Beyond the CDR3, the reference TRBV18 and TRBJ2-3 genes provide the residues; the full variable domain reads: NAGVMQNPRHLVRRRGQEARLRCSPMKGHSHVYWYRQLPEEGLKFMVYLQKENIIDESGMPKERFSAEFPKEGPSILRIQQVVRGDSAAYFCASSPETDTQYFGPGTRLTVL.